A single sample gave rise to the 31 T cell receptor beta chains below, sequenced in a study of shared clonotypes between healthy human individuals. Some clones are missing from TCRdb's copy, which holds only in-frame ones; the method was immunoSEQ multiplex PCR. This sample has nearly 1,000,000 clones; 76% occur once, and the top ten carry about 1.5%. The sequenced sample consisted of memory CD4+ T cells sorted from blood. Subset noted: CD45RA-negative fraction. The source is a man younger than 35 in good health.

The J gene is TRBJ1-2, the V gene TRBV6-6; D is ambiguous. From germline, CDR1 is MNHNY and CDR2 SVGAGI (reference sequence). Trimming left V 6 bases short and J 0 bases short, with 8 bases between. The CDR3 is 13 amino acids. CDR3 coding DNA: TGTGCCAGCAGCCAAATCACTAACTATGGCTACACCTTC. Translating gives CASSQITNYGYTF.

The chain links TRBV2 to TRBJ1-1; D call uncertain. CDR1 and CDR2 from the germline V gene are SNHLY and FYNNEI. CDR3 length equals 13 residues. Trimming took off 6 bases at V and 1 base at J, with 9 bases between the two ends. The CDR3 nucleotides are TGTGCCAGCAGGGGCTTCGAGAACACTGAAGCTTTCTTT. Translated, it gives CASRGFENTEAFF.

V is TRBV4-2 and J is TRBJ2-1; TRBD2 might be the D (6 bases). CDR1 is LGHNA, CDR2 YNFKEQ, per germline. CDR3 length: 16 amino acids. Trimming removed 1 base from V and 1 base from J, with 11 bases in between. CDR3 in DNA: TGTGCCAGCAGCCAAGCGGCCGGGGGATCCTACAATGAGCAGTTCTTC. Translated, it gives CASSQAAGGSYNEQFF.

The chain combines TRBV6-5 with TRBJ2-7; D gene ambiguous. The CDR3 length is 14 residues. The V end was cut by 5 bases, the J end by 1 base, with 12 bases between. Germline CDR1 is MNHEY and CDR2 is SVGAGI. CDR3 sequence reads: CASSPGSPSYEQYF. The CDR3 DNA reads TGTGCCAGCAGTCCAGGATCTCCTTCCTACGAGCAGTACTTC.

This chain uses TRBV2 with TRBJ2-1; no clear D gene. CDR1 and CDR2 (germline): SNHLY, FYNNEI. V was cut by 7 bases and J by 0 bases, with 10 bases left in between. CDR3 length: 14 amino acids. DNA of the CDR3: TGTGCCAGCACTTGGAACCCCTCCTACAATGAGCAGTTCTTC. Translated: CASTWNPSYNEQFF.

In this sample, this clone turned up a few times. The chain employs TRBV11-2 and TRBJ2-5, with D perhaps assigned TRBD1 or TRBD2 (5 bases each). This CDR3 is 15 amino acids long. The germline V and J ends were trimmed by 5 bases and 2 bases, with 15 bases remaining between them. Germline lookup yields CDR1 SGHAT and CDR2 FQNNGV. The CDR3 sequence is CASSPDGTRQETQYF. As DNA, the CDR3 is TGTGCCAGCAGCCCTGACGGGACGCGGCAAGAGACCCAGTACTTC.

Concerning this clone: Different DNA sequences within this sample yield the same CDR3. The chain uses TRBV9 and TRBJ2-1; tentative D call: TRBD2 (6 bases). V gave up 0 bases and J gave up 4 bases, with 11 bases separating them. The CDR3 has 15 residues. Germline CDR1 reads SGDLS; CDR2 reads YYNGEE. The CDR3 DNA follows: TGTGCCAGCAGCGTAGCGGAGGGTAGTTACAATGAGCAGTTCTTC. It specifies CASSVAEGSYNEQFF.

The chain is built from TRBV19 and TRBJ1-4, with 7 bases matching TRBD1. Looked up from germline, CDR1 is LNHDA and CDR2 is SQIVND (reference sequence). V shed 6 bases and J 6 bases; nucleotides not matched to a gene: 4. This CDR3 has 13 amino acids. The CDR3 sequence is CASRRTGDEKLFF. The CDR3 DNA sequence: TGTGCCAGTAGAAGAACAGGGGATGAAAAACTGTTTTTT.

This clone was counted a few times. This chain connects TRBV6-1 to TRBJ1-4, with 9 bases identical to TRBD1. The CDR3 runs 14 residues. The V segment lost 7 bases and the J segment 7 bases; nucleotides outside the gene matches: 7. Germline V gene sequence: CDR1 MNHNS, CDR2 SASEGT. The CDR3: CASTPQGAGEKLFF. The CDR3 DNA follows: TGTGCCAGCACACCACAGGGGGCGGGTGAAAAACTGTTTTTT.

V gene TRBV5-6 combines with J gene TRBJ2-6; D perhaps matches TRBD1 (5 bases). The CDR3 loop spans 18 amino acids. V was trimmed by 0 bases and J by 4 bases, leaving 17 bases between them. CDR1 is SGHDT, CDR2 YYEEEE, per germline. This chain's CDR3 is CASSLEGPARSGANVLTF. CDR3 bases: TGTGCCAGCAGCTTGGAGGGGCCAGCCCGATCCGGGGCCAACGTCCTGACTTTC.

This clone has more than one count but fewer than ten. This chain joins TRBV6-5 and TRBJ2-5, with D possibly being TRBD2 (5 bases). V was shortened by 2 bases and J by 4 bases, with 17 bases between the two germline ends. The CDR3 sequence is 16 residues long. Germline V gives CDR1 MNHEY, CDR2 SVGAGI. The CDR3 sequence is CASSYTASNGRETQYF. DNA for the CDR3: TGTGCCAGCAGTTACACGGCATCTAATGGGAGAGAGACCCAGTACTTC.

The chain links TRBV4-1 to TRBJ2-3; 9 bases agree with TRBD2. The CDR3 runs 16 residues. J gave up 5 bases and V 1 base, and 7 bases lay outside the gene matches. Germline V gene sequence: CDR1 MGHRA, CDR2 YSYEKL. CDR3 sequence (DNA): TGCGCCAGCAGCCAAGTAAGGACTAGCGTTGGAGATACGCAGTATTTT. It translates to CASSQVRTSVGDTQYF.

The chain is built from TRBV9 and TRBJ1-6, with D possibly being TRBD1 (5 bases). There are 15 residues in the CDR3. The V end was cut by 0 bases, the J end by 10 bases, with 14 bases between. The germline CDR1 and CDR2 sequences are SGDLS and YYNGEE. The CDR3 bases are TGTGCCAGCAGCGTAGTAGGGAGTGGGGGGTCACCCCTCCACTTT. This codes for CASSVVGSGGSPLHF.

J is TRBJ2-3 and V is TRBV11-2; TRBD1 agrees at 7 bases. V shed 6 bases and J 6 bases; nucleotides not matched to a gene: 9. The germline gives CDR1 SGHAT, CDR2 FQNNGV. This CDR3 has 14 residues. CDR3 nucleotide sequence: TGTGCCAGCAGACAGGGGCAGGGGACGGATACGCAGTATTTT. It is translated as CASRQGQGTDTQYF.

In its sample, this clone was seen a few times. It may be a read error: a sequence one base away is much more abundant. Other nucleotide sequences from this sample produce the same CDR3. The gene calls are TRBV7-9 and TRBJ2-2; D gene ambiguous. Deletions cut 6 bases from V and 0 bases from J, with 5 bases between. Germline assignment: CDR1 SEHNR and CDR2 FQNEAQ (reference sequence). The length of the CDR3 is 13 residues. CDR3 sequence: CASSSTNTGELFF. The CDR3 region has the DNA TGTGCCAGCAGTTCTACGAACACCGGGGAGCTGTTTTTT.

The CDR3 loop reads CASSPMTANNEQFF. In DNA form, the CDR3 reads TGCGCCAGCAGCCCAATGACAGCTAACAATGAGCAGTTCTTC. This chain connects TRBV10-2 to TRBJ2-1; D is possibly TRBD1 (5 bases). Germline values: CDR1 WSHSY, CDR2 SAAADI. This CDR3 spans 14 amino acids. Trimming pared 6 bases from V and 5 bases from J, leaving 14 bases between.

This clone has a count of ten or more. This chain joins TRBV4-1 and TRBJ2-7, with D tentatively TRBD1 (6 bases). The V end was cut by 0 bases, the J end by 3 bases, with 9 bases between. The germline gives CDR1 MGHRA, CDR2 YSYEKL. This CDR3 region has 14 residues. CDR3 sequence reads: CASSQEDSYYEQYF. The CDR3 nucleotides are TGCGCCAGCAGCCAAGAGGACAGTTACTACGAGCAGTACTTC.

The chain employs TRBV30 and TRBJ1-5, with 9 positions matching TRBD1. V was pared by 5 bases and J by 6 bases, with 11 bases of the junction left unmatched. The CDR3 is 15 residues long. The germline CDR1 and CDR2 sequences are GTSNPN and SVGIG (reference sequence). The CDR3 here is CAWGAGQGMSQPQHF. As DNA, the CDR3 is TGTGCCTGGGGGGCGGGACAGGGAATGAGTCAGCCCCAGCATTTT.

The CDR3 nucleotides are TGTGCCAGCAGTTATCTAGCGCTCGCCTACGAGCAGTACTTC. Its protein product is CASSYLALAYEQYF. The V and J genes are TRBV6-6 and TRBJ2-7, with TRBD2 as a possible D gene (6 bases). This CDR3 has 14 amino acids. V lost 3 bases and J 2 bases, leaving 11 bases between the germline ends. Germline V lookup: CDR1 MNHNY, CDR2 SVGAGI (reference sequence).

This clone was seen once. The genes are TRBV2 and TRBJ2-1, with D hard to call. V dropped 4 bases and J dropped 7 bases, with 20 bases sitting between them. The CDR3 is 16 residues long. Germline V lookup: CDR1 SNHLY, CDR2 FYNNEI. The CDR3 DNA follows: TGTGCCAGCAGTGTATTGAGGATCATGGTCGGGAATGAGCAGTTCTTC. It codes for CASSVLRIMVGNEQFF.

The V and J genes are TRBV7-6 and TRBJ2-1; 14 bases align to TRBD2. V dropped 5 bases and J dropped 15; count of bases not matched to a gene: 6. The CDR3 totals 13 residues. The V gene's germline CDR1 is SGHVS and CDR2 FNYEAQ. CDR3 sequence reads: CASSLGLAGERFF. CDR3 sequence (DNA): TGTGCCAGCAGCCTGGGACTAGCGGGAGAACGGTTCTTC. The whole variable domain, filled in from reference TRBV7-6 and TRBJ2-1, reads GAGVSQSPRYKVTKRGQDVALRCDPISGHVSLYWYRQALGQGPEFLTYFNYEAQQDKSGLPNDRFSAERPEGSISTLTIQRTEQRDSAMYRCASSLGLAGERFFGPGTRLTVL.

This clone has only a few counts. The same CDR3 also results from other DNA sequences found in this sample. V is TRBV7-2 and J is TRBJ2-7; the match to TRBD2 covers 9 bases. The germline gives CDR1 SGHTA, CDR2 FQGNSA. This CDR3 spans 15 amino acids. With V trimmed by 1 base and J by 2 bases, 3 bases remained unmatched. The CDR3 bases are TGTGCCAGCAGCTTAGTGGCGGGAGGGACCTACGAGCAGTACTTC. Residues: CASSLVAGGTYEQYF. Full variable domain (rest looked up from reference TRBV7-2 and TRBJ2-7): GAGVSQSPSNKVTEKGKDVELRCDPISGHTALYWYRQSLGQGLEFLIYFQGNSAPDKSGLPSDRFSAERTGGSVSTLTIQRTQQEDSAVYLCASSLVAGGTYEQYFGPGTRLTVT.

Points on this clone: This sample includes further DNA sequences coding for the same CDR3. The chain employs TRBV4-1 and TRBJ1-2; 8 bases fit TRBD1. V lost 3 bases, J lost 5 bases, and 2 bases stayed unmatched. Germline CDR1 reads MGHRA; CDR2 reads YSYEKL. CDR3 length: 13 residues. In nucleotides, the CDR3 is TGCGCCAGCAGCCACGGACAGGGTTATGGCTACACCTTC. Translating it yields CASSHGQGYGYTF.

The V gene is TRBV5-1, the J gene TRBJ2-3; 8 bases map to TRBD2. CDR1 SGHRS and CDR2 YFSETQ come from the germline V gene. The CDR3 is 16 residues long. Trimming cost V 4 bases and J 4 bases; bases outside gene matches: 11. This CDR3 reads CASSLRGLVSADTQYF. As DNA, the CDR3 is TGCGCCAGCAGCCTACGGGGACTAGTGAGCGCAGATACGCAGTATTTT.

The chain has TRBV5-6 and TRBJ2-5; 9 nucleotides agree with TRBD2. There are 16 residues in the CDR3. The V and J ends lost 2 bases and 5 bases, in that order; junction bases with no gene match: 10. Germline V gives CDR1 SGHDT, CDR2 YYEEEE. CDR3 DNA: TGTGCCAGCAGCTTTGGCGGGAGGGGCCGGGGGGAGACCCAGTACTTC. It specifies CASSFGGRGRGETQYF. The variable domain in full, with the rest retrieved from reference TRBV5-6 and TRBJ2-5, is DAGVTQSPTHLIKTRGQQVTLRCSPKSGHDTVSWYQQALGQGPQFIFQYYEEEERQRGNFPDRFSGHQFPNYSSELNVNALLLGDSALYLCASSFGGRGRGETQYFGPGTRLLVL.

Comment on this clone: The same CDR3 also results from other DNA sequences found in this sample. This sequence joins TRBV7-9 and TRBJ2-2; D may be TRBD1 (6 bases). CDR3 size: 15 residues. The ends were cut back, 6 bases at V and 3 bases at J, with 14 bases in the middle. Germline V gives CDR1 SEHNR, CDR2 FQNEAQ (reference sequence). CDR3 in amino acids: CASRLQGRDTGELFF. CDR3 DNA: TGTGCCAGCAGATTACAGGGTCGGGACACCGGGGAGCTGTTTTTT.

The chain recombines TRBV4-1 with TRBJ1-1, with a tentative D call TRBD1 (5 bases). Germline assignment: CDR1 MGHRA and CDR2 YSYEKL. Trimming removed 0 bases at V and 10 bases at J, with 15 bases between. The CDR3 loop spans 14 amino acids. CDR3: CASSQDQRDYAAFF. DNA for the CDR3: TGCGCCAGCAGCCAAGATCAAAGGGACTACGCAGCTTTCTTT.

This clone was counted between two and nine times. The rearrangement links TRBV18 to TRBJ2-5; D may be TRBD2 (5 bases). V was clipped by 3 bases and J by 7 bases, with 15 bases between them. CDR1 is KGHSH and CDR2 is LQKENI in the germline V gene. There are 14 residues in the CDR3. In DNA form, the CDR3 reads TGTGCCAGCTCACCGACTGGAGGCCCAGGGACCCAGTACTTC. It yields the protein CASSPTGGPGTQYF.

This clone appeared a single time. The V gene is TRBV9, the J gene TRBJ1-2, with TRBD1 as a possible D gene (6 bases). This CDR3 contains 15 residues. With 3 bases removed from V and 0 bases from J, the gap between germline ends came to 12 bases. The germline V gene has CDR1 SGDLS and CDR2 YYNGEE. The CDR3 region has the DNA TGTGCCAGCAGCGCTTCCGGGACAACTAACTATGGCTACACCTTC. Protein: CASSASGTTNYGYTF.

The chain joins TRBV7-9 to TRBJ2-7; no definite D call. Germline V gene sequence: CDR1 SEHNR, CDR2 FQNEAQ (reference sequence). V dropped 5 bases and J dropped 2 bases, with 10 bases sitting between them. CDR3 length: 13 residues. In DNA, the CDR3 is TGTGCCAGCAGCCCCCCCAATACCTACGAGCAGTACTTC. Translating gives CASSPPNTYEQYF.

The rearrangement uses TRBV9 and TRBJ2-7; D is possibly TRBD1 (6 bases). The CDR3 totals 15 residues. Germline values: CDR1 SGDLS, CDR2 YYNGEE. V was clipped by 3 bases and J by 6 bases, with 19 bases between them. The CDR3 region is CASSAGQSGDSEQYF. The DNA of the CDR3 is TGTGCCAGCAGCGCAGGACAGTCTGGGGATTCCGAGCAGTACTTC.